This TCR beta chain was recovered during a study of graft-versus-host responses after intestinal transplantation. Study overall: Every recipient had anti-thymocyte globulin induction and approximately 3 years of tacrolimus plus steroids.

Unmatched junction bases numbered 10, after V lost 6 bases and J lost 8 bases. There are 15 residues in the CDR3. Germline V gene data show CDR1 as MNHEY and CDR2 as SVGAGI. In regard to this clone: Its antigen is as yet unknown.

Measured with immunoSEQ multiplex PCR; TCRdb has only the in-frame clones, and not every one. The repertoire includes about 85,000 clones, under 95% of them detected once, and about 8% sits in the top ten. This sample comprised unstimulated CD8+ T cells sorted from spleen or lymph node cells, obtained before transplant. The rearrangement uses TRBV6-5 and TRBJ1-4, with TRBD1 matching 9 bases. This sequence was found in a human donor who was the organ donor for an intestinal transplant. CDR3 sequence reads: CASSRDRAGREKLFF. The CDR3 coding sequence is TGTGCCAGCAGCCGGGACAGGGCCGGAAGAGAAAAACTGTTTTTT.